These 30 T cell receptor beta chains were all obtained from the same sample, sequenced in a study of radiation and T cells in renal cell carcinoma. The method was immunoSEQ multiplex PCR; TCRdb's version includes in-frame clones alone and lacks a portion of them. The profile shows about 150,000 clones, about 88% of them singletons. Time point defined: baseline pretreatment blood. This sample's treatment: 15 Gy SBRT to primary tumor, nephrectomy 4 weeks later. Source: blood, taken from a patient whose treatment included radiotherapy and nephrectomy. The receptors originated from a woman in her 70s with renal cell carcinoma.

This clone was found a few times. The rearrangement joins TRBV19 to TRBJ1-2, with a tentative D call TRBD1 (5 bases). V was clipped by 7 bases and J by 1 base, with 7 bases between them. The germline gives CDR1 LNHDA, CDR2 SQIVND (reference sequence). The CDR3 consists of 12 residues. The CDR3 nucleotides read TGTGCCAGTATTGACAGTAACTATGGCTACACCTTC. This encodes CASIDSNYGYTF.

This sequence joins TRBV9 and TRBJ1-6; D is perhaps TRBD1 (6 bases). Germline V lookup: CDR1 SGDLS, CDR2 YYNGEE. The CDR3 is 11 residues long. The V and J ends lost 3 bases and 16 bases respectively, with 11 bases between them. CDR3 residues: CASSAGQHLHF. The CDR3 DNA reads TGTGCCAGCAGCGCGGGACAACATCTCCACTTT.

The gene calls are TRBV4-3 and TRBJ1-4; no clear D gene. The V end lost 11 bases, the J end lost 7 bases, and 17 bases lay between the germline ends. The CDR3 totals 13 residues. Germline lookup yields CDR1 LGHNA and CDR2 YSLEER. The CDR3 loop reads CARDTILGEKLFF. The CDR3 DNA follows: TGCGCCCGCGATACAATTCTGGGTGAAAAACTGTTTTTT.

This rearrangement joins TRBV9 to TRBJ1-2; 7 positions agree with TRBD1. The V and J ends lost 4 bases and 4 bases, in that order; junction bases with no gene match: 7. Germline-derived CDR1 and CDR2 are SGDLS and YYNGEE. The CDR3 length is 14 residues. In DNA, the CDR3 is TGTGCCAGCAGCCATTCAGGGGGAAGCTATGGCTACACCTTC. It encodes CASSHSGGSYGYTF. Full variable domain (outside the CDR3, taken from reference TRBV9 and TRBJ1-2): DSGVTQTPKHLITATGQRVTLRCSPRSGDLSVYWYQQSLDQGLQFLIQYYNGEERAKGNILERFSAQQFPDLHSELNLSSLELGDSALYFCASSHSGGSYGYTFGSGTRLTVV.

The chain is built from TRBV7-8 and TRBJ2-7, with D possibly matching TRBD1 (6 bases). CDR3 length: 16 amino acids. Trimming took off 4 bases at V and 4 bases at J, with 20 bases between the two ends. CDR1 is SGHVS, CDR2 FQNEAQ, per germline. CDR3 loop: CASSSNAPGASYEQYF. The CDR3 DNA reads as TGTGCCAGCAGCTCTAATGCCCCAGGGGCCAGTTACGAGCAGTACTTC. Full variable domain (remainder filled in from reference TRBV7-8 and TRBJ2-7): GAGVSQSPRYKVAKRGQDVALRCDPISGHVSLFWYQQALGQGPEFLTYFQNEAQLDKSGLPSDRFFAERPEGSVSTLKIQRTQQEDSAVYLCASSSNAPGASYEQYFGPGTRLTVT.

The J gene is TRBJ2-7, the V gene TRBV9, with 7 bases that match TRBD2. In germline, CDR1 is SGDLS, CDR2 YYNGEE. V gave up 2 bases and J gave up 7 bases; unmatched junction bases: 18. The CDR3 runs to 17 residues. The CDR3 DNA sequence: TGTGCCAGCAGCGTCGCCGGTGGGACTACCACCCCGAGGGAGCAGTACTTC. Its protein product is CASSVAGGTTTPREQYF.

J is TRBJ1-2 and V is TRBV2; perhaps TRBD1 as D (5 bases). The CDR3 runs to 13 residues. Trimming shortened V by 6 bases and J by 7 bases, and 15 bases separated the two germline ends. Germline V gene lookup returns CDR1 SNHLY and CDR2 FYNNEI. CDR3 region: CASRLTEVRGYTF. In nucleotides, the CDR3 is TGTGCCAGCAGATTGACAGAGGTCCGTGGCTACACCTTC.

The chain links TRBV6-5 to TRBJ1-3; TRBD1 matches 7 bases. The CDR3 contains 14 residues. The germline CDR1 and CDR2 sequences are MNHEY and SVGAGI. V trimming: 6 bases; J trimming: 4 bases; junction bases outside the gene matches: 6. The CDR3, as DNA: TGTGCCAGCAGATCAGGGGGGCTAGGAAACACCATATATTTT. It translates to CASRSGGLGNTIYF.

This clone showed up just once. The chain recombines TRBV21-1 with TRBJ1-5. TRBV21-1 represents a pseudogene. This CDR3 has 14 amino acids. The CDR3 DNA follows: TGTGCCAGCAGCCTCCGGGACAGCAATCAGCCCCAGCATTTT. Translating it yields CASSLRDSNQPQHF.

J is TRBJ2-7 and V is TRBV5-1; a weak D match, TRBD1 (5 bases). The ends were cut back, 3 bases at V and 0 bases at J, with 13 bases in the middle. The CDR3 consists of 15 residues. CDR1 SGHRS and CDR2 YFSETQ come from the germline V gene. The CDR3 nucleotides are TGCGCCAGCAGCTCCCCAGGGTCGGGCTCCTACGAGCAGTACTTC. It encodes CASSSPGSGSYEQYF.

V gene TRBV6-6 combines with J gene TRBJ2-7; D is undetermined. This CDR3 comprises 14 residues. The germline CDR1 and CDR2 sequences are MNHNY and SVGAGI (reference sequence). V dropped 3 bases and J dropped 2 bases, with 11 bases sitting between them. The CDR3 loop reads CASSYTPRTYEQYF. The CDR3 DNA reads as TGTGCCAGCAGTTATACACCTCGAACCTACGAGCAGTACTTC.

The chain combines TRBV9 with TRBJ1-4; 7 bases match TRBD1. Per the germline V gene, CDR1 is SGDLS and CDR2 is YYNGEE. V shed 7 bases and J 8 bases; nucleotides not matched to a gene: 8. The CDR3 runs to 13 residues. This chain's CDR3 is CASGTGVGEKLFF. The CDR3 DNA follows: TGTGCCAGCGGAACAGGGGTAGGCGAAAAACTGTTTTTT.

The V call is TRBV19, the J call TRBJ1-1; tentatively, D is TRBD1 (5 bases). The CDR3 contains 13 residues. Per germline, CDR1 LNHDA and CDR2 SQIVND (reference sequence). Trimming took 4 bases from V and 3 from J, leaving 9 bases between them. The CDR3, as DNA: TGTGCCAGTAGTACTGACAGCTACACTGAAGCTTTCTTT. Translating it yields CASSTDSYTEAFF.

The chain is built from TRBV7-2 and TRBJ1-2; TRBD1 aligns across 7 bases. After removal of 2 bases from V and 6 bases from J, the junction contained 3 bases not matched to a gene. This CDR3 comprises 13 residues. The germline V gene encodes CDR1 SGHTA and CDR2 FQGNSA. The CDR3 region is CASSLLGQDGYTF. CDR3 coding DNA: TGTGCCAGCAGCTTACTCGGACAGGATGGCTACACCTTC.

The chain joins TRBV5-1 to TRBJ2-5; D not certain. V lost 3 bases, J lost 3 bases, and 3 bases lay in between. The length of the CDR3 is 11 residues. Germline values: CDR1 SGHRS, CDR2 YFSETQ. CDR3 region: CASSYEETQYF. DNA of the CDR3: TGCGCCAGCAGCTATGAAGAGACCCAGTACTTC.

The V gene is TRBV5-1, the J gene TRBJ1-6; tentatively, D is TRBD1 (6 bases). Trimming took off 3 bases at V and 5 bases at J, with 9 bases between the two ends. Looked up from germline, CDR1 is SGHRS and CDR2 is YFSETQ. This CDR3 comprises 14 residues. The CDR3, as DNA: TGCGCCAGCAGCTGGGACAAAAATAATTCACCCCTCCACTTT. Translating it yields CASSWDKNNSPLHF.

The gene calls are TRBV5-5 and TRBJ2-2; 9 positions agree with TRBD1. The germline gives CDR1 SGHKS, CDR2 YYEKEE (reference sequence). Germline trimming cut 0 bases from V and 4 bases from J; bases unmatched to any gene: 7. The CDR3 is 17 amino acids. The CDR3 region is CASSLAGQGITTGELFF. CDR3 DNA sequence: TGTGCCAGCAGCTTGGCAGGACAGGGGATAACCACCGGGGAGCTGTTTTTT.

The rearrangement joins TRBV9 to TRBJ2-1; the D gene is possibly TRBD2 (7 bases). Germline CDR1 reads SGDLS; CDR2 reads YYNGEE. Trimming pared 4 bases from V and 2 bases from J, leaving 13 bases between. The length of the CDR3 is 15 residues. The CDR3: CASSPRGAAYNEQFF. The CDR3 nucleotides are TGTGCCAGCAGCCCCCGGGGGGCAGCCTACAATGAGCAGTTCTTC. The whole variable domain, filled in from reference TRBV9 and TRBJ2-1, reads DSGVTQTPKHLITATGQRVTLRCSPRSGDLSVYWYQQSLDQGLQFLIQYYNGEERAKGNILERFSAQQFPDLHSELNLSSLELGDSALYFCASSPRGAAYNEQFFGPGTRLTVL.

V usage is TRBV19 and J usage is TRBJ1-5; 8 bases map to TRBD1. This CDR3 contains 17 residues. Germline-derived CDR1 and CDR2 are LNHDA and SQIVND (reference sequence). V was pared by 1 base and J by 3 bases, with 8 bases of the junction left unmatched. The CDR3 bases are TGTGCCAGTAGTATAGGGCAGGGGGCTGTTTCCAATCAGCCCCAGCATTTT. It specifies CASSIGQGAVSNQPQHF.

The rearrangement links TRBV6-1 to TRBJ1-2; D is undetermined. The CDR3 totals 13 residues. Per the germline V gene, CDR1 is MNHNS and CDR2 is SASEGT. The germline V and J ends were trimmed by 2 bases and 2 bases, with 6 bases remaining between them. CDR3 loop: CASSELQNYGYTF. Here the CDR3 DNA reads TGTGCCAGCAGTGAACTACAGAACTATGGCTACACCTTC.

The chain uses TRBV5-4 and TRBJ2-7, with 13 bases aligning to TRBD2. The germline V gene has CDR1 SGHNT and CDR2 YYREEE (reference sequence). Trimming cost V 4 bases and J 5 bases; bases outside gene matches: 6. The CDR3 consists of 15 residues. Here the CDR3 DNA reads TGTGCCAGCAGCCCCCGGACTAGCGGGGGACACGAGCAGTACTTC. It is translated as CASSPRTSGGHEQYF.

J is TRBJ2-2 and V is TRBV7-2; D might be TRBD2 (6 bases). CDR1 is SGHTA, CDR2 FQGNSA, per germline. The CDR3 has 13 residues. V was shortened by 3 bases and J by 6 bases, with 8 bases between the two germline ends. DNA of the CDR3: TGTGCCAGCAGCTTGCCGGGGGCCGGGGAGCTGTTTTTT. Its protein is CASSLPGAGELFF. The full variable domain, rest sourced from reference TRBV7-2 and TRBJ2-2, is GAGVSQSPSNKVTEKGKDVELRCDPISGHTALYWYRQSLGQGLEFLIYFQGNSAPDKSGLPSDRFSAERTGGSVSTLTIQRTQQEDSAVYLCASSLPGAGELFFGEGSRLTVL.

The rearrangement links TRBV6-1 to TRBJ2-7; D gene ambiguous. This CDR3 spans 12 amino acids. From germline, CDR1 is MNHNS and CDR2 SASEGT. V lost 5 bases to trimming and J lost 5 bases, with 10 bases between them. The CDR3 sequence is CASSLERHEQYF. The CDR3 DNA reads as TGTGCCAGCAGTCTTGAAAGGCACGAGCAGTACTTC.

This chain uses TRBV4-2 with TRBJ2-1; a weak D match, TRBD2 (6 bases). The germline V and J ends were trimmed by 0 bases and 3 bases, with 9 bases remaining between them. This CDR3 has 15 amino acids. Germline CDR1 and CDR2: LGHNA and YNFKEQ. CDR3 protein: CASSQDAGSYNEQFF. In DNA form, the CDR3 reads TGTGCCAGCAGCCAAGACGCGGGGAGCTACAATGAGCAGTTCTTC.

V gene TRBV9 combines with J gene TRBJ2-3; 10 nucleotides line up with TRBD2. Trimming took 0 bases from V and 4 from J; bases not matched to a gene: 2. The germline V gene has CDR1 SGDLS and CDR2 YYNGEE. This CDR3 spans 15 amino acids. Written as DNA, the CDR3 is TGTGCCAGCAGCGTAGCTAGCGGGGGCCCAGATACGCAGTATTTT. Its translation: CASSVASGGPDTQYF. The full variable domain, rest sourced from reference TRBV9 and TRBJ2-3, is DSGVTQTPKHLITATGQRVTLRCSPRSGDLSVYWYQQSLDQGLQFLIQYYNGEERAKGNILERFSAQQFPDLHSELNLSSLELGDSALYFCASSVASGGPDTQYFGPGTRLTVL.

CDR3 nucleotides: TGTGCCAGCAGTACCTCATGGGGGTTGGGTAATGAAGCTTTCTTT. Encoded protein: CASSTSWGLGNEAFF. This rearrangement joins TRBV6-5 to TRBJ1-1; D is perhaps TRBD1 (5 bases). V was trimmed by 5 bases and J by 7 bases, leaving 20 bases between them. The CDR3 is made up of 15 amino acids. CDR1 MNHEY and CDR2 SVGAGI come from the germline V gene.

In this sample, this clone turned up once. This chain connects TRBV29-1 to TRBJ1-4; D remains ambiguous. This CDR3 has 13 amino acids. CDR1 SQVTM and CDR2 ANQGSEA come from the germline V gene. Trimming cost V 4 bases and J 7 bases, with 13 bases left between them. CDR3 residues: CSVGVAGSEKLFF. The CDR3 region has the DNA TGCAGCGTTGGGGTCGCTGGGTCTGAAAAACTGTTTTTT.

The CDR3 spells CASSSDNSYGYTF. The CDR3 DNA sequence: TGTGCCAGCAGTTCCGACAATTCGTATGGCTACACCTTC. V and J are TRBV2 and TRBJ1-2; D is uncertain. Trimming shortened V by 5 bases and J by 5 bases, and 12 bases separated the two germline ends. Germline V gene data show CDR1 as SNHLY and CDR2 as FYNNEI. This CDR3 contains 13 residues.

The rearrangement links TRBV14 to TRBJ2-5; possibly TRBD2 for D (5 bases). Germline V gene lookup returns CDR1 SGHDN and CDR2 FVKESK. CDR3 length: 17 residues. With 4 bases removed from V and 2 bases from J, the gap between germline ends came to 20 bases. This CDR3 reads CASSRTERWLAQETQYF. The CDR3 nucleotides are TGTGCCAGCAGCCGAACCGAAAGGTGGCTAGCACAAGAGACCCAGTACTTC.

The chain employs TRBV7-2 and TRBJ2-2; D is unclear. The CDR3 has 14 residues. V lost 1 base, J lost 5 bases, and 8 bases lay in between. The germline V gene has CDR1 SGHTA and CDR2 FQGNSA. Here the CDR3 DNA reads TGTGCCAGCAGCTTAGGCGGAAAAACCGGGGAGCTGTTTTTT. Translation: CASSLGGKTGELFF.